What follows are 13 T cell receptor beta chains derived from one specimen sequenced in a study of T cell changes during pregnancy in multiple sclerosis. Profiled with immunoSEQ multiplex PCR; TCRdb holds only in-frame clones, not every one. This table holds about 59,000 clones, about nine tenths found once. Here the sequenced sample was peripheral blood, taken in the third trimester of pregnancy. These receptors were obtained from a female donor in good health, enrolled as a control in a pregnancy study.

The rearrangement uses TRBV6-5 and TRBJ2-7, with TRBD1 identical over 10 bases. The CDR3 runs to 16 residues. Germline V CDR1 and CDR2: MNHEY, SVGAGI. The V segment lost 4 bases and the J segment 1 base; nucleotides outside the gene matches: 7. In DNA, the CDR3 is TGTGCCAGCAGTTTCTCAGGACAGGGGGGGTCCTACGAGCAGTACTTC. Amino acids: CASSFSGQGGSYEQYF.

This clone was picked up one time. The chain combines TRBV5-5 with TRBJ2-7; perhaps TRBD2 as D (6 bases). Germline values: CDR1 SGHKS, CDR2 YYEKEE (reference sequence). Trimming removed 4 bases from V and 2 bases from J, with 16 bases in between. The CDR3 runs 15 residues. The CDR3 spells CASSHVGGTTYEQYF. The CDR3 coding sequence is TGTGCCAGCAGCCACGTCGGGGGAACTACCTACGAGCAGTACTTC.

This clone has a handful of counts. The V gene is TRBV2, the J gene TRBJ1-4; no clear D gene. The CDR3 covers 13 residues. Deletions cut 6 bases from V and 3 bases from J, with 8 bases between. Germline lookup yields CDR1 SNHLY and CDR2 FYNNEI. The CDR3 DNA reads as TGTGCCAGCAGGTCAGAATCTAATGAAAAACTGTTTTTT. Protein: CASRSESNEKLFF.

V gene TRBV7-9 combines with J gene TRBJ1-4; tentative D call: TRBD1 (5 bases). The CDR3 is made up of 15 amino acids. The V end lost 7 bases, the J end lost 6 bases, and 18 bases lay between the germline ends. Germline CDR1 reads SEHNR; CDR2 reads FQNEAQ (reference sequence). CDR3 DNA sequence: TGTGCCAGCACCAACTCACCCCAGGGTTATGAAAAACTGTTTTTT. Translated: CASTNSPQGYEKLFF.

The chain has TRBV4-1 and TRBJ2-5, with 9 bases matching TRBD1. This CDR3 has 16 residues. Germline CDR1 and CDR2: MGHRA and YSYEKL. V was clipped by 4 bases and J by 5 bases; unmatched bases: 11. CDR3 sequence: CASSLPQGTGWETQYF. CDR3 sequence (DNA): TGCGCCAGCAGCCTGCCTCAGGGGACAGGGTGGGAGACCCAGTACTTC.

V usage is TRBV11-2 and J usage is TRBJ2-3; 11 bases agree with TRBD2. The germline CDR1 and CDR2 sequences are SGHAT and FQNNGV. J was trimmed by 0 bases and V by 7 bases; bases with no gene match: 9. This CDR3 comprises 17 residues. CDR3 sequence: CASTFLAGGPSTDTQYF. CDR3 DNA: TGTGCCAGCACCTTTCTAGCGGGGGGACCAAGCACAGATACGCAGTATTTT.

V gene TRBV19 combines with J gene TRBJ2-6; 14 bases align to TRBD2. Germline V gene sequence: CDR1 LNHDA, CDR2 SQIVND (reference sequence). V shed 5 bases and J 0 bases; nucleotides not matched to a gene: 3. CDR3 size: 18 residues. The CDR3 loop reads CASSVGLAGGSGANVLTF. The CDR3 DNA reads as TGTGCCAGTAGTGTTGGACTAGCGGGAGGCTCTGGGGCCAACGTCCTGACTTTC.

The chain recombines TRBV29-1 with TRBJ2-1; 7 bases fit TRBD2. Germline values: CDR1 SQVTM, CDR2 ANQGSEA. This CDR3 is built from 11 residues. J gave up 10 bases and V 8 bases, and 8 bases lay outside the gene matches. In DNA, the CDR3 is TGCAGCTCTGGGGGGGGATTGGAGCAGTTCTTC. Protein product: CSSGGGLEQFF.

V gene TRBV5-1 combines with J gene TRBJ2-4; maybe TRBD1 (5 bases). CDR3 size: 14 residues. The germline V gene has CDR1 SGHRS and CDR2 YFSETQ. V lost 4 bases to trimming and J lost 2 bases, with 10 bases between them. The CDR3 protein is CASSLGDTKNIQYF. DNA for the CDR3: TGCGCCAGCAGCCTAGGGGATACCAAAAACATTCAGTACTTC. Combining the CDR3 with reference TRBV5-1 and TRBJ2-4 gives the whole variable domain KAGVTQTPRYLIKTRGQQVTLSCSPISGHRSVSWYQQTPGQGLQFLFEYFSETQRNKGNFPGRFSGRQFSNSRSEMNVSTLELGDSALYLCASSLGDTKNIQYFGAGTRLSVL.

The chain uses TRBV5-8 and TRBJ2-3; tentative D call: TRBD1 (6 bases). Germline CDR1 reads SGHTS; CDR2 reads YDEGEE. The CDR3 loop spans 12 amino acids. The ends were cut back, 4 bases at V and 9 bases at J, with 12 bases in the middle. The CDR3 sequence: CASSPERGTQYF. Written as DNA, the CDR3 is TGTGCCAGCAGCCCCGAGAGGGGGACGCAGTATTTT. Based on the CDR3 plus reference TRBV5-8 and TRBJ2-3, the full variable domain is EAGVTQSPTHLIKTRGQQATLRCSPISGHTSVYWYQQALGLGLQFLLWYDEGEERNRGNFPPRFSGRQFPNYSSELNVNALELEDSALYLCASSPERGTQYFGPGTRLTVL.

This chain joins TRBV5-6 and TRBJ2-3; no clear D gene. Germline lookup yields CDR1 SGHDT and CDR2 YYEEEE. CDR3 length: 18 residues. Trimming left V 0 bases short and J 0 bases short, with 17 bases between. CDR3 loop: CASSLERSSTSSTDTQYF. In nucleotides, the CDR3 is TGTGCCAGCAGCTTGGAACGGTCCTCTACCTCTAGCACAGATACGCAGTATTTT.

The chain combines TRBV6-5 with TRBJ1-2; tentatively, D is TRBD1 (5 bases). CDR1 and CDR2 (germline): MNHEY, SVGAGI. The CDR3 is 13 residues long. V gave up 9 bases and J gave up 2 bases, with 13 bases separating them. The CDR3 spells CASLGHLNYGYTF. CDR3 DNA: TGTGCCAGTTTAGGACACCTCAACTATGGCTACACCTTC.

V is TRBV30 and J is TRBJ1-2; the match to TRBD1 covers 7 bases. V was clipped by 1 base and J by 2 bases; unmatched bases: 1. Germline V lookup: CDR1 GTSNPN, CDR2 SVGIG (reference sequence). This CDR3 contains 13 residues. CDR3 region: CAWSEGGNYGYTF. The CDR3 DNA is TGTGCCTGGAGTGAAGGGGGCAACTATGGCTACACCTTC.